The present TCR beta chain was sequenced within a study of blood T cell repertoires in COVID-19. Whole-study context: Samples of COVID-19 (acute and convalescent) were obtained from the United States, Italy and Spain. From T cells, B-cell-depleted T cells, or PBMCs came the material, which was cDNA or gDNA.

Authors' analysis steps: By means of reference gene primer amplification, nucleated cell counts were estimated. Sequencing used immunoSEQ multiplex PCR; TCRdb keeps in-frame clones, though not all of them. V, J and clone size are taken as reported in that table, and D and trimming were inferred from the DNA itself. The table has 70,000 to 100,000 clones, around 80% seen once. This CDR3 is 14 amino acids long. V lost 3 bases and J lost 5, with 14 bases in between. Germline assignment: CDR1 SGHNT and CDR2 YENEEA. The genes are TRBV11-3 and TRBJ2-7; possibly TRBD1 for D (6 bases). Sequencing input: peripheral blood. The TCR was taken from a man in his fifties with active or convalescent COVID-19. The CDR3 DNA follows: TGTGCCAGCAGCTTGGGGGTCAACAGGGACGAGCAGTACTTC. Translating it yields CASSLGVNRDEQYF.